This is a list of T cell receptor beta chains from one sample in a study of cytomegalovirus exposure and HLA in healthy donors. Assay: immunoSEQ multiplex PCR; the TCRdb copy retains only in-frame clones and omits some. The data contain roughly 150,000 clones, roughly 82% of them singletons. The sequenced sample consisted of PBMCs. These receptors came from a man younger than 40 in good health and CMV-seropositive. CDR3s include the opening cysteine and the closing phenylalanine or tryptophan. Each record gives: clone size, V gene, J gene, D gene, CDR3 protein, CDR3 DNA. D genes are given only for firm matches. Rows give clone size only sometimes, using once, few, many, or a class for an expanded clone.

few,TRBV2,TRBJ1-1,TRBD1,CASRLDRGYDGQETEAFF,TGTGCCAGCAGGTTAGACAGGGGGTACGATGGGCAGGAGACTGAAGCTTTCTTT
few,TRBV5-1,TRBJ2-7,TRBD1,CASSLGTGWEQYF,TGCGCCAGCAGCTTGGGGACAGGGTGGGAGCAGTACTTC
.,TRBV30,TRBJ2-7,TRBD2,CAWTGLAGYEQYF,TGTGCCTGGACCGGTCTAGCGGGGTACGAGCAGTACTTC
few,TRBV19,TRBJ2-7,.,CASSILGGEQYF,TGTGCCAGTAGTATTTTGGGGGGCGAGCAGTACTTC
.,TRBV5-5,TRBJ1-4,.,CASSRSPTGNEKLFF,TGTGCCAGCAGCCGAAGCCCTACTGGTAATGAAAAACTGTTTTTT
.,TRBV7-2,TRBJ2-5,TRBD2,CASSAIGTSLKTQYF,TGTGCCAGCAGCGCTATCGGGACTAGCTTAAAGACCCAGTACTTC
.,TRBV11-2,TRBJ2-1,TRBD2,CASSLASGTSGGWYNEQFF,TGTGCCAGCAGCTTAGCCTCGGGGACTAGCGGGGGCTGGTACAATGAGCAGTTCTTC
.,TRBV15,TRBJ1-2,TRBD1,CATTGQGAGNYGYTF,TGTGCCACGACGGGACAGGGGGCGGGAAACTATGGCTACACCTTC
.,TRBV10-3,TRBJ2-5,.,CAISAVLGSGETQYF,TGTGCCATCAGTGCGGTTTTGGGCAGCGGGGAGACCCAGTACTTC
once,TRBV5-1,TRBJ1-1,.,CASSLGGGTEAFF,TGCGCCAGCAGCTTGGGGGGGGGTACTGAAGCTTTCTTT
.,TRBV6-4,TRBJ2-3,TRBD2,CASSEAPSGGEGDTQYF,TGTGCCAGCAGTGAGGCGCCTAGCGGGGGGGAAGGAGATACGCAGTATTTT
.,TRBV4-1,TRBJ1-6,.,CASSHLDAPGSPLHF,TGCGCCAGCAGCCACCTGGACGCCCCGGGATCACCCCTCCACTTT
.,TRBV7-7,TRBJ2-1,.,CASSQGAGPVAYNEQFF,TGTGCCAGCAGCCAAGGCGCAGGGCCAGTAGCCTACAATGAGCAGTTCTTC
.,TRBV19,TRBJ1-1,TRBD1,CASSIGTGGLNTEAFF,TGTGCCAGTAGTATCGGGACAGGGGGTTTGAACACTGAAGCTTTCTTT
.,TRBV28,TRBJ2-7,TRBD2,CASSSRRLAVEQYF,TGTGCCAGCTCGAGTCGGCGTCTAGCGGTCGAGCAGTACTTC
.,TRBV30,TRBJ1-5,TRBD1,CAWGRQGLNNQPQHF,TGTGCCTGGGGGCGACAGGGACTGAACAATCAGCCCCAGCATTTT
.,TRBV28,TRBJ1-5,TRBD1,CASLQGGGNQPQHF,TGTGCCAGCCTACAGGGGGGAGGCAATCAGCCCCAGCATTTT
.,TRBV18,TRBJ1-5,TRBD1,CASSRSTGFDQPQHF,TGTGCCAGCTCGCGATCGACAGGGTTTGACCAGCCCCAGCATTTT
.,TRBV27,TRBJ2-2,.,CASSFRGRGAGELFF,TGTGCCAGCAGTTTTAGAGGGAGAGGAGCCGGGGAGCTGTTTTTT
.,TRBV9,TRBJ1-1,.,CASSVAPRATEAFF,TGTGCCAGCAGCGTAGCTCCCAGGGCCACTGAAGCTTTCTTT
few,TRBV6-5,TRBJ1-2,TRBD1,CASSLFTGANGYTF,TGTGCCAGCAGTCTTTTTACAGGGGCCAATGGCTACACCTTC
.,TRBV28,TRBJ1-2,.,CASSPPQQGYAF,TGTGCCAGCAGTCCCCCGCAGCAGGGCTACGCCTTC